The 10 T cell receptor beta chains in this list originate from one sample, sequenced in a study of identical twins. TCRdb re-called the 5' RACE reads with MiXCR, one entry per CDR3 protein. The data show approximately 600,000 distinct CDR3 sequences, just over 7% seen once. The same sample was also used in a study of yellow fever vaccine responses in identical twins.

Sequencing input: PBMCs. The receptors stem from a woman aged 18 to 35 in good health.

This clonotype showed up many times. The rearrangement uses TRBV29-1 and TRBJ1-1, with 11 bases aligning to TRBD1. With V trimmed by 5 bases and J by 5 bases, 7 bases remained unmatched. The CDR3 totals 14 residues. Germline assignment: CDR1 SQVTM and CDR2 ANQGSEA. CDR3 bases: TGCAGCGTTAACGGACAGGGGGCATCAACTGAAGCTTTCTTT. Residues: CSVNGQGASTEAFF.

This clonotype occurred many times. V is TRBV12-3 or TRBV12-4 and J is TRBJ1-4; TRBD1 is a possible D gene (6 bases). The CDR3 is 17 residues long. The CDR3 region is CASSRGVLIGTNEKLFF. For the CDR3, the DNA is TGTGCTTCAAGTCGTGGGGTCTTAATCGGGACAAATGAAAAACTGTTTTTT.

The gene calls are TRBV7-8 and TRBJ2-1; TRBD2 aligns across 10 bases. The CDR3 contains 15 residues. Germline loops: CDR1 SGHVS, CDR2 FQNEAQ. V lost 5 bases, J lost 15 bases, and 16 bases stayed unmatched. CDR3: CASSLQTHLAGDWFF. The CDR3 DNA reads as TGTGCCAGCAGCCTCCAGACCCACCTAGCGGGAGATTGGTTCTTC.

The table lists this clonotype with many counts. The chain combines TRBV6-5 with TRBJ2-5; D is unresolved. Trimming left V 2 bases short and J 5 bases short, with 15 bases between. This CDR3 is built from 15 residues. CDR1 is MNHEY, CDR2 SVGAGI, per germline. Here the CDR3 reads CASSYGSPWGETQYF. The CDR3 DNA reads TGTGCCAGCAGTTACGGCAGCCCCTGGGGTGAGACCCAGTACTTC.

The CDR3 DNA reads TGTGCCAGCAGCACCGGACAGGGCCCCTACGAGCAGTACGTC. Amino acid sequence: CASSTGQGPYEQYV. This chain joins TRBV7-9 and TRBJ2-7, with 8 bases aligning to TRBD1. The CDR3 length is 14 residues. Germline CDR1 is SEHNR and CDR2 is FQNEAQ (reference sequence). V lost 5 bases to trimming and J lost 2 bases; unmatched junction nucleotides: 5.

This clonotype was picked up a small number of times. CDR3 protein: CASSPDRGHTGELFF. Written as DNA, the CDR3 is TGCGCCAGCAGCCCGGACAGGGGCCACACCGGGGAGCTGTTTTTT. This chain connects TRBV5-1 to TRBJ2-2; 9 bases are a match to TRBD1. Germline loops: CDR1 SGHRS, CDR2 YFSETQ. This CDR3 spans 15 amino acids. Trimming took 4 bases from V and 3 from J; bases not matched to a gene: 4.

The J gene is TRBJ2-1, the V gene TRBV6-4; 8 positions agree with TRBD2. The CDR3 has 14 residues. With V trimmed by 6 bases and J by 4 bases, 5 bases remained unmatched. Germline assignment: CDR1 MRHNA and CDR2 SNTAGT. The CDR3 DNA reads TGTGCCAGCAGCCCTAGCGGGCTATACAATGAGCAGTTCTTC. Protein sequence: CASSPSGLYNEQFF.

This clonotype was seen only a few times. CDR3 in DNA: TGTGCCAGCTCACCCCTTCCAGCGACTAGCGGCCAAGAGACCCAGTACTTC. This translates into CASSPLPATSGQETQYF. The genes are TRBV18 and TRBJ2-5; the match to TRBD2 covers 9 bases. V lost 3 bases and J lost 1; bases outside the gene matches: 9. Germline V gives CDR1 KGHSH, CDR2 LQKENI. CDR3 length: 17 amino acids.

The chain couples TRBV7-6 to TRBJ2-7, with 8 nucleotides matching TRBD2. The CDR3 has 16 amino acids. Trimming took 2 bases from V and 2 from J; bases not matched to a gene: 8. The V gene's germline CDR1 is SGHVS and CDR2 FNYEAQ. The CDR3 DNA reads TGTGCCAGCAGCTTAAGAACTAGCGGAATAACCTACGAGCAGTACTTC. It codes for CASSLRTSGITYEQYF. Supplemented by reference TRBV7-6 and TRBJ2-7, the full variable domain reads GAGVSQSPRYKVTKRGQDVALRCDPISGHVSLYWYRQALGQGPEFLTYFNYEAQQDKSGLPNDRFSAERPEGSISTLTIQRTEQRDSAMYRCASSLRTSGITYEQYFGPGTRLTVT.

The rearrangement links TRBV10-3 to TRBJ2-7; D is perhaps TRBD2 (6 bases). This CDR3 is 13 amino acids long. V lost 6 bases to trimming and J lost 3 bases, with 12 bases between them. CDR1 is ENHRY, CDR2 SYGVKD, per germline. The CDR3 spells CAISRDSYYEQYF. DNA for the CDR3: TGTGCCATCAGCAGGGACTCCTACTACGAGCAGTACTTC.